This paragraph reports one T cell receptor (beta chain). After constant-region reverse-primer amplification, full-length variable regions underwent semi-nested PCR with Nested Universal Primer A. One entry per CDR3 protein results from TCRdb running MiXCR on the 5' RACE reads. The sample includes over 45,000 distinct CDR3 sequences, about 25% of them seen just once. This CDR3 contains 15 residues. The junction had 6 bases not matched to a gene; V was cut back by 0 bases and J by 5 bases. Germline CDR1 is LGHDT and CDR2 is YNNKEL (reference sequence). The sorted Tregs were CD4+CD25+CD127-/low cells. This TCR was recovered from a female donor with breast cancer. V usage is TRBV3-1 and J usage is TRBJ1-2, with 7 bases identical to TRBD1. The sample taken for sequencing was tumor-infiltrating Tregs sorted from the breast tumor. Written as DNA, the CDR3 is TGTGCCAGCAGCCAAGATGGGACAGCCGCTTATGGCTACACCTTC. It yields the protein CASSQDGTAAYGYTF.